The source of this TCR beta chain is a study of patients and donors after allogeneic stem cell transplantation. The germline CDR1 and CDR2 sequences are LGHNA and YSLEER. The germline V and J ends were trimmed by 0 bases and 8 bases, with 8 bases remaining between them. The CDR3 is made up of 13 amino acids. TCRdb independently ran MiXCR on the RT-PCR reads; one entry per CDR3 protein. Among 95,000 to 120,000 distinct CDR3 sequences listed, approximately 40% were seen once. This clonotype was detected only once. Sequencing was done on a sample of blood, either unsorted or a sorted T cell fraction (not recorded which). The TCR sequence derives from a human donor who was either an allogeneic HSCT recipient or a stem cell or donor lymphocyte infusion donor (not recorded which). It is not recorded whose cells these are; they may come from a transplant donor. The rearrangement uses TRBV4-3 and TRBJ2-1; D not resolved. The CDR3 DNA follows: TGCGCCAGCAGCCAAGAGGAATCCCATGAGCAGTTCTTC. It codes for CASSQEESHEQFF.